This T cell receptor (beta chain) is drawn from a study of CD8+ T cells in alopecia areata. About the study: Treatment comprised oral tofacitinib, 5 to 10 mg twice daily, in treated patients.

Treatment here: oral pan-JAK inhibitor, 5-10 mg twice daily. In regard to this clone: Its antigen is still unknown.

General study results and limits: Researchers reported that TCR sharing among patients proved less clear than in mice, possibly HLA-linked. Clonality exceeded that of normal scalp in lesional scalp, most notably in alopecia totalis/universalis. Significant decreases in scalp clonality and expanded CD8+ clones followed tofacitinib treatment.

cDNA serving as the sequencing template came from extracted, reverse transcribed RNA. Produced via immunoSEQ multiplex PCR; TCRdb's table is partial and in-frame only. The sample includes over 85,000 clones, approximately 60% of them seen just once. Trimming pared 0 bases from V and 6 bases from J, leaving 11 bases between. The CDR3 length is 14 residues. Germline V gives CDR1 SGHDT, CDR2 YYEEEE. The rearrangement joins TRBV5-6 to TRBJ2-3; D ambiguous. The specimen was CD8+ T cells sorted from blood, collected at week 4, from a patient treated with tofacitinib. This TCR was sampled from a human donor with alopecia areata. In DNA, the CDR3 is TGTGCCAGCAGCTTGGACTCTATCCCCGATACGCAGTATTTT. The encoded protein is CASSLDSIPDTQYF.